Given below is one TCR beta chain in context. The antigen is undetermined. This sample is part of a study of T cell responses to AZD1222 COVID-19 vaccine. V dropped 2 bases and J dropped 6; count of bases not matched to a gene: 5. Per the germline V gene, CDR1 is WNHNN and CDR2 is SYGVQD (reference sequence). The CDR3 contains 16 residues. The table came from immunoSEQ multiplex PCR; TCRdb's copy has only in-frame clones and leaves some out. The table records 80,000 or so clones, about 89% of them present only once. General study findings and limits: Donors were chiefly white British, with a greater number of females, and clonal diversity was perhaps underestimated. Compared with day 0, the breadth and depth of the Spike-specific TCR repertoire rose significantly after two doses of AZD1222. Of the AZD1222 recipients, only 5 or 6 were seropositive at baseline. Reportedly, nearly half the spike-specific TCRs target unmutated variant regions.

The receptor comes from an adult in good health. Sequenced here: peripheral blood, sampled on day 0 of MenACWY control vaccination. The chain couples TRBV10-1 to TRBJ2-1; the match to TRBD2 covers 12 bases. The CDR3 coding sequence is TGCGCCAGCAGTGAGACTAGCGGGAGGCCCTCCAATGAGCAGTTCTTC. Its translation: CASSETSGRPSNEQFF.